Listed here are 21 T cell receptor beta chains from one sample, sequenced in a study of CD8 T cells in ankylosing spondylitis. Via MiXCR, TCRdb re-called the 5' RACE reads, giving one row per CDR3 protein. Altogether some 130,000 distinct CDR3 sequences are present, approximately 13% being singletons, with the ten largest covering 2.5% to 3.5%. Sequencing was done on a sample of blood, either unsorted or a sorted T cell fraction (not recorded which). Receptors were obtained from a female donor with ankylosing spondylitis or in good health (not recorded which).

As for this clonotype: It may be a read error: a sequence one base away is much more abundant. The CDR3 end shows no conserved phenylalanine or tryptophan, and so a read error is likely. The rearrangement links TRBV12-3 or TRBV12-4 to TRBJ2-4; 7 bases match TRBD1. Trimming took 7 bases from V and 5 from J; bases not matched to a gene: 8. CDR3 size: 14 residues. The CDR3 sequence: CASTVDRSQNIQYL. Here the CDR3 DNA reads TGTGCCAGCACCGTGGACAGGAGTCAAAACATTCAGTACCTC.

The chain recombines TRBV7-9 with TRBJ2-1; 8 nucleotides align to TRBD1. The length of the CDR3 is 15 residues. Germline assignment: CDR1 SEHNR and CDR2 FQNEAQ (reference sequence). Unmatched junction bases numbered 10, after V lost 6 bases and J lost 6 bases. This CDR3 is CASSLGQGRGNEQFF. The CDR3, as DNA: TGTGCCAGCAGTCTCGGACAGGGTAGAGGCAATGAGCAGTTCTTC. Variable domain in full (rest from reference TRBV7-9 and TRBJ2-1): DTGVSQNPRHKITKRGQNVTFRCDPISEHNRLYWYRQTLGQGPEFLTYFQNEAQLEKSRLLSDRFSAERPKGSFSTLEIQRTEQGDSAMYLCASSLGQGRGNEQFFGPGTRLTVL.

This clonotype showed up many times. The chain combines TRBV6-1 with TRBJ1-6; 7 positions agree with TRBD1. There are 15 residues in the CDR3. The V segment lost 5 bases and the J segment 7 bases; nucleotides outside the gene matches: 8. Germline assignment: CDR1 MNHNS and CDR2 SASEGT. The CDR3 protein is CASSTIQGSNSPLHF. The CDR3 DNA is TGTGCCAGCAGTACGATACAGGGGTCCAATTCACCCCTCCACTTT.

The rearrangement links TRBV6-5 to TRBJ2-6, with a tentative D call TRBD1 (6 bases). Looked up from germline, CDR1 is MNHEY and CDR2 is SVGAGI. This CDR3 has 15 amino acids. V shed 4 bases and J shed 2 bases, with 9 bases lying between them. CDR3 in amino acids: CASSLQGTGANVLTF. CDR3 bases: TGTGCCAGCAGTTTGCAGGGGACTGGGGCCAACGTCCTGACTTTC.

This clonotype has just a few counts. This chain joins TRBV6-6 and TRBJ2-7; TRBD2 agrees at 8 bases. Germline CDR1 MNHNY, CDR2 SVGAGI (reference sequence). This CDR3 has 13 amino acids. V shed 6 bases, J shed 5 bases, and the junction held 6 bases outside the gene matches. CDR3 loop: CASSGLARDEQYF. The CDR3 DNA reads as TGTGCCAGCAGCGGACTAGCCCGAGACGAGCAGTACTTC.

V and J are TRBV11-3 and TRBJ2-7, with D possibly being TRBD2 (5 bases). The CDR3 totals 13 residues. Germline-derived CDR1 and CDR2 are SGHNT and YENEEA. V was pared by 3 bases and J by 5 bases, with 11 bases between. The chain's CDR3 is CASSFQEEDEQYF. The CDR3 DNA is TGTGCCAGCAGCTTCCAGGAGGAGGACGAGCAGTACTTC.

This clonotype was seen only a few times. The gene calls are TRBV3-1 and TRBJ2-5; 16 nucleotides match TRBD2. This CDR3 has 19 amino acids. The V and J ends lost 3 bases and 2 bases, in that order; junction bases with no gene match: 9. CDR1 and CDR2 (germline): LGHDT, YNNKEL (reference sequence). Written as DNA, the CDR3 is TGTGCCAGCAGCCATCAAGTCCCGGGACTAGCGGGGGGGCAAGAGACCCAGTACTTC. Translating it yields CASSHQVPGLAGGQETQYF.

The table lists this clonotype with many counts. The chain recombines TRBV12-3 or TRBV12-4 with TRBJ2-5, with unresolved D. This CDR3 region has 11 residues. V was trimmed by 6 bases and J by 3 bases, leaving 5 bases between them. As DNA, the CDR3 is TGTGCCAGCAGCATCGAAGAGACCCAGTACTTC. Amino acid sequence: CASSIEETQYF.

The chain recombines TRBV10-3 with TRBJ2-2, with TRBD2 identical over 8 bases. The CDR3 spans 15 residues. CDR1 and CDR2 (germline): ENHRY, SYGVKD. Losses at the gene ends were 5 bases for V and 4 bases for J; bases not matched to a gene: 6. The CDR3 DNA sequence: TGTGCCATCAGTCGGACTAGCACCGGCACCGGGGAGCTGTTTTTT. Translated, it gives CAISRTSTGTGELFF.

This clonotype was observed a few times. The chain has TRBV7-3 and TRBJ2-3; D uncertain. The CDR3 loop spans 16 amino acids. Germline CDR1 reads SGHTA; CDR2 reads FQGTGA. Trimming took 1 base from V and 6 from J, leaving 17 bases between them. Written as DNA, the CDR3 is TGTGCCAGCAGCTTAAATTCCGCGGTCCCTGAGGATACGCAGTATTTT. Translating gives CASSLNSAVPEDTQYF.

The chain recombines TRBV9 with TRBJ1-1, with 7 bases fitting TRBD1. V dropped 7 bases and J dropped 0; count of bases not matched to a gene: 9. The CDR3 sequence is 15 residues long. From germline, CDR1 is SGDLS and CDR2 YYNGEE. CDR3 DNA sequence: TGTGCCAGCGCCCGGGACAGAAGAATGAACACTGAAGCTTTCTTT. Its protein product is CASARDRRMNTEAFF.

This clonotype was observed a handful of times. The V and J genes are TRBV5-6 and TRBJ2-2; 11 bases agree with TRBD2. The CDR3 is 16 amino acids. V trimming: 2 bases; J trimming: 6 bases; junction bases outside the gene matches: 6. Looked up from germline, CDR1 is SGHDT and CDR2 is YYEEEE. The CDR3 here is CASSLATSGIAGELFF. For the CDR3, the DNA is TGTGCCAGCAGCTTAGCGACTAGCGGGATAGCCGGGGAGCTGTTTTTT.

This clonotype was seen ten or more times. The chain employs TRBV11-2 and TRBJ2-1, with D hard to call. Germline lookup yields CDR1 SGHAT and CDR2 FQNNGV. V lost 5 bases and J 8 bases, leaving 7 bases between the germline ends. This CDR3 has 11 residues. This CDR3 reads CASSTYDEQFF. For the CDR3, the DNA is TGTGCCAGCAGCACTTATGATGAGCAGTTCTTC. The whole variable domain, filled in from reference TRBV11-2 and TRBJ2-1, reads EAGVAQSPRYKIIEKRQSVAFWCNPISGHATLYWYQQILGQGPKLLIQFQNNGVVDDSQLPKDRFSAERLKGVDSTLKIQPAKLEDSAVYLCASSTYDEQFFGPGTRLTVL.

Many counts were recorded for this clonotype. This rearrangement joins TRBV5-4 to TRBJ2-1; D may be TRBD1 or TRBD2 (5 bases each). The germline V gene has CDR1 SGHNT and CDR2 YYREEE (reference sequence). The V gene lost 4 bases and the J gene lost 5 bases, with 13 bases spanning the gap. This CDR3 contains 14 residues. Here the CDR3 DNA reads TGTGCCAGCAGCGCCCGGGACCCTAACAATGAGCAGTTCTTC. Residues: CASSARDPNNEQFF.

This clonotype was picked up many times. The V call is TRBV6-5, the J call TRBJ2-7; TRBD1 might be the D (6 bases). V was trimmed by 0 bases and J by 0 bases, leaving 18 bases between them. The CDR3 has 18 amino acids. Germline V gives CDR1 MNHEY, CDR2 SVGAGI. The CDR3 DNA reads as TGTGCCAGCAGTTACTCCCCCCTGGACAGCGCCTTCTCCTACGAGCAGTACTTC. It codes for CASSYSPLDSAFSYEQYF.

This clonotype came up many times. This chain links TRBV29-1 with TRBJ2-1; D not resolved. Germline values: CDR1 SQVTM, CDR2 ANQGSEA. The CDR3 contains 12 residues. V was pared by 6 bases and J by 8 bases, with 14 bases between. CDR3 sequence reads: CSVAPLSDEQFF. In nucleotides, the CDR3 is TGCAGCGTCGCTCCCTTAAGCGATGAGCAGTTCTTC.

At least ten counts were recorded for this clonotype. The chain recombines TRBV5-1 with TRBJ2-7; 7 nucleotides line up with TRBD1. Trimming cost V 1 base and J 0 bases; bases outside gene matches: 4. Germline CDR1 is SGHRS and CDR2 is YFSETQ. The CDR3 sequence is 15 residues long. The CDR3 sequence: CASSLFGTDSYEQYF. CDR3 nucleotides: TGCGCCAGCAGCTTGTTCGGGACAGACTCCTACGAGCAGTACTTC.

Note on this clonotype: One base away lies a much larger clone, so this may be a sequencing read error. The chain links TRBV5-5 to TRBJ1-1; D unclear. CDR1 and CDR2 (germline): SGHKS, YYEKEE (reference sequence). This CDR3 region has 13 residues. The CDR3 region is CASSLDVNTVAFF. CDR3 nucleotides: TGTGCCAGCAGCTTGGACGTGAACACTGTAGCTTTCTTT.

J is TRBJ2-7 and V is TRBV29-1, with D possibly TRBD2 on 5 matching bases. The CDR3 covers 13 residues. From germline, CDR1 is SQVTM and CDR2 ANQGSEA. Deletions cut 5 bases from V and 0 bases from J, with 11 bases between. The CDR3 coding sequence is TGCAGCGTTCGGACTTTTGGCTCCTACGAGCAGTACTTC. Its protein is CSVRTFGSYEQYF.

This clonotype was found many times. V is TRBV29-1 and J is TRBJ2-1, with D possibly being TRBD2 (7 bases). Trimming stripped 6 bases from V and 0 bases from J, with 15 bases between. This CDR3 region has 15 residues. Germline V gene data show CDR1 as SQVTM and CDR2 as ANQGSEA. The CDR3 protein is CSVGGGAGSYNEQFF. In DNA form, the CDR3 reads TGCAGCGTGGGGGGGGGCGCGGGCTCCTACAATGAGCAGTTCTTC.

This clonotype was seen more than once but under ten times. This chain connects TRBV5-4 to TRBJ2-3; tentatively, D is TRBD1 (5 bases). The length of the CDR3 is 13 residues. CDR1 and CDR2 (germline): SGHNT, YYREEE (reference sequence). V was pared by 6 bases and J by 5 bases, with 13 bases between. This CDR3 reads CASNKGVEDTQYF. DNA for the CDR3: TGTGCCAGCAACAAAGGGGTTGAAGATACGCAGTATTTT.